This paragraph reports one T cell receptor (beta chain). Its antigen is not identified. The study ran its PCR with 60 Vbeta and 13 Jbeta primers. The protocol was immunoSEQ multiplex PCR, while the TCRdb copy is restricted to in-frame clones and leaves out a portion. The profile shows roughly 150,000 clones, roughly 84% of them singletons. The data stem from a study of cytomegalovirus exposure and HLA in healthy donors. Findings and caveats of the study: The authors reported that TCR beta sequences could predict HLA-A and HLA-B alleles. These predictions were accurate for most subjects in the first cohort.

Sequenced material: PBMCs. The clonotype comes from a woman aged 18-35 years in good health and CMV-seronegative.

CDR3 bases: TGCGCCAGCAGCTTGGGTTGGTCAGGGGCTGAAGCTTTCTTT. Amino acid sequence: CASSLGWSGAEAFF. This rearrangement joins TRBV5-1 to TRBJ1-1, with D maybe TRBD1 (6 bases). V lost 0 bases, J lost 6 bases, and 12 bases lay in between. The CDR3 is made up of 14 amino acids. CDR1 SGHRS and CDR2 YFSETQ come from the germline V gene.